This record looks at one TCR beta chain sequence and its context. This CDR3 comprises 15 residues. The J segment lost 1 base and the V segment lost 5 bases, leaving 7 bases of the junction unmatched. CDR1 is SGHVS, CDR2 FNYEAQ, per germline. This specimen comes from a study of control samples from healthy donors and cancer patients. The data were produced by immunoSEQ multiplex PCR, yet TCRdb's version contains in-frame clones alone and is incomplete. The profile shows about 79,000 clones, 90% to 95% of them singletons. This TCR was sampled from a woman in her 40s with lung cancer. The sequencing sample was made of PBMCs. This sequence joins TRBV7-6 and TRBJ1-1; 7 bases are shared with TRBD1. The CDR3 loop is CASSSRQGPNTEAFF. CDR3 coding DNA: TGTGCCAGCAGCAGCCGACAGGGACCGAACACTGAAGCTTTCTTT.